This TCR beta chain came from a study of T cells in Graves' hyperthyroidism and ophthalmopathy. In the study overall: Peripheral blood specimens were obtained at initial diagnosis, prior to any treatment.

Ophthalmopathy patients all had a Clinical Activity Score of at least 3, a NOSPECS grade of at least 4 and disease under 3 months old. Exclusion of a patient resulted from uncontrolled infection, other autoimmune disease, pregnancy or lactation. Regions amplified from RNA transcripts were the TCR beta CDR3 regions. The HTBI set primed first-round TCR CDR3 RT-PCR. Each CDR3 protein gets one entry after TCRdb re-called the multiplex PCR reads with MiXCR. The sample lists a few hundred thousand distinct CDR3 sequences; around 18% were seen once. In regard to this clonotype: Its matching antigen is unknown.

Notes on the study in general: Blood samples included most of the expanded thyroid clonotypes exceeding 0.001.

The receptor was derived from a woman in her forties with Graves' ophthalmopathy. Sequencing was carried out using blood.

The CDR3 spells CASQQLAGEVVTQYF. The CDR3 DNA reads as TGTGCCAGTCAACAACTAGCGGGAGAGGTGGTTACGCAGTATTTT. The chain joins TRBV2 to TRBJ2-3; 11 bases are shared with TRBD2. The CDR3 runs 15 residues. Germline values: CDR1 SNHLY, CDR2 FYNNEI. V shed 9 bases, J shed 8 bases, and the junction held 13 bases outside the gene matches. Using reference TRBV2 and TRBJ2-3 for the parts outside the CDR3, the full variable domain is EPEVTQTPSHQVTQMGQEVILRCVPISNHLYFYWYRQILGQKVEFLVSFYNNEISEKSEIFDDQFSVERPDGSNFTLKIRSTKLEDSAMYFCASQQLAGEVVTQYFGPGTRLTVL.